A single sample gave rise to the 31 T cell receptor beta chains below, sequenced in a study of T-cell reconstitution after alpha-beta-depleted transplantation in children. The library targeted TCRbeta and was prepared with unique molecular identifiers. TCRdb re-derived calls from the PCR reads in MiXCR, one entry per CDR3 protein. Here the sample spans 900,000 or so distinct CDR3 sequences, roughly 15% being singletons. The input for sequencing was PBMCs, mostly from graft donor cells, taken 360 days after TCRalphabeta/CD19-depleted stem cell transplant. The receptors here all came from a male patient younger than 18 who had a stem cell transplant for acute lymphoblastic leukemia, so the T cells may come from the graft donor.

The sample holds a few counts of this clonotype. The chain joins TRBV5-1 to TRBJ2-1, with 12 bases aligning to TRBD2. The CDR3 is 15 amino acids. With V trimmed by 0 bases and J by 9 bases, 4 bases remained unmatched. CDR1 and CDR2 (germline): SGHRS, YFSETQ. Written as DNA, the CDR3 is TGCGCCAGCAGCTTGGAACTAGCGGGAGGAAGTGAGCAGTTCTTC. Residues: CASSLELAGGSEQFF.

This rearrangement joins TRBV4-1 to TRBJ1-6; TRBD1 matches at 7 bases. J was trimmed by 10 bases and V by 4 bases; bases with no gene match: 10. The CDR3 is 15 amino acids. CDR1 MGHRA and CDR2 YSYEKL come from the germline V gene. The CDR3 sequence is CASSPGRGLRSPLHF. The DNA of the CDR3 is TGCGCCAGCAGCCCAGGTAGGGGGCTTCGGTCACCCCTCCACTTT.

This chain uses TRBV7-2 with TRBJ2-5, with 13 nucleotides matching TRBD2. J gave up 4 bases and V 5 bases, and 10 bases lay outside the gene matches. The germline V gene encodes CDR1 SGHTA and CDR2 FQGNSA. The CDR3 is 17 amino acids. The CDR3 DNA is TGTGCCAGCAGCCGCCCGACTAGCGGGAGGCTCCTAGAGACCCAGTACTTC. Encoded protein: CASSRPTSGRLLETQYF.

This chain connects TRBV24-1 to TRBJ2-1, with D unresolved. V lost 12 bases and J lost 6, with 20 bases in between. The CDR3 contains 14 residues. Germline assignment: CDR1 KGHDR and CDR2 SFDVKD. The CDR3 reads CASLRGPPFNEQFF. DNA of the CDR3: TGTGCCTCCCTACGAGGACCCCCCTTCAATGAGCAGTTCTTC.

The table lists this clonotype with many counts. CDR3 in DNA: TGTGCCAGCAGTTTGATAGCGGGCCCCTACGAGCAGTACTTC. This gives the protein CASSLIAGPYEQYF. The chain has TRBV27 and TRBJ2-7; TRBD2 matches 7 bases. The CDR3 has 14 amino acids. Germline CDR1 MNHEY, CDR2 SMNVEV (reference sequence). The V gene end was trimmed by 3 bases and the J gene end by 2 bases; junction bases not matched to a gene: 4.

This clonotype was seen ten or more times. The chain has TRBV29-1 and TRBJ2-2; 11 bases are shared with TRBD2. The CDR3 covers 16 residues. From germline, CDR1 is SQVTM and CDR2 ANQGSEA. Losses at the gene ends were 5 bases for V and 0 bases for J; bases not matched to a gene: 5. In DNA form, the CDR3 reads TGCAGCGTTCGCGGTAGCGGGAGGGCGAACACCGGGGAGCTGTTTTTT. It yields the protein CSVRGSGRANTGELFF.

A few counts support this clonotype. The V call is TRBV5-1, the J call TRBJ2-1, with D unclear. The germline V gene has CDR1 SGHRS and CDR2 YFSETQ. Trimming took off 4 bases at V and 5 bases at J, with 13 bases between the two ends. The CDR3 runs 14 residues. CDR3 residues: CASSHLQAHNEQFF. In DNA form, the CDR3 reads TGCGCCAGCAGCCATTTACAAGCACACAATGAGCAGTTCTTC.

This clonotype was seen more than once but under ten times. V gene TRBV7-3 combines with J gene TRBJ1-1; TRBD1 agrees at 7 bases. The length of the CDR3 is 13 residues. The germline V gene has CDR1 SGHTA and CDR2 FQGTGA. The V gene end was trimmed by 3 bases and the J gene end by 6 bases; junction bases not matched to a gene: 4. Here the CDR3 DNA reads TGTGCCAGCAGCTTGACAGGGCTCGCTGAAGCTTTCTTT. Encoded protein: CASSLTGLAEAFF.

The table lists this clonotype with a few counts. The chain links TRBV9 to TRBJ2-7; TRBD1 matches 7 bases. This CDR3 contains 15 residues. The J segment lost 0 bases and the V segment lost 0 bases, leaving 3 bases of the junction unmatched. The germline CDR1 and CDR2 sequences are SGDLS and YYNGEE. The CDR3 nucleotides are TGTGCCAGCAGCGTAGAGGGGACAGCCTCCTACGAGCAGTACTTC. Protein: CASSVEGTASYEQYF.

This clonotype was counted a few times. The rearrangement links TRBV5-1 to TRBJ2-7; 7 nucleotides align to TRBD2. Trimming at V came to 1 base and at J to 2 bases, leaving 9 bases not matched to a gene. The CDR3 is 16 residues long. The germline V gene has CDR1 SGHRS and CDR2 YFSETQ. Written as DNA, the CDR3 is TGCGCCAGCAGCTTGTTAGCGGGCAGCGGAGCCTACGAGCAGTACTTC. Residues: CASSLLAGSGAYEQYF. Full variable domain (remainder filled in from reference TRBV5-1 and TRBJ2-7): KAGVTQTPRYLIKTRGQQVTLSCSPISGHRSVSWYQQTPGQGLQFLFEYFSETQRNKGNFPGRFSGRQFSNSRSEMNVSTLELGDSALYLCASSLLAGSGAYEQYFGPGTRLTVT.

This clonotype has more than one count but fewer than ten. The V call is TRBV7-9, the J call TRBJ1-2, with D possibly being TRBD1 (6 bases). There are 16 residues in the CDR3. Trimming stripped 5 bases from V and 0 bases from J, with 16 bases between. Germline CDR1 reads SEHNR; CDR2 reads FQNEAQ (reference sequence). This chain's CDR3 is CASSPRQEESNYGYTF. The CDR3 DNA reads TGTGCCAGCAGCCCCCGACAGGAGGAGTCTAACTATGGCTACACCTTC.

This clonotype appeared a few times. The gene calls are TRBV12-3 or TRBV12-4 and TRBJ2-1, with a weak D call TRBD1 (5 bases). V shed 5 bases and J shed 0 bases, with 11 bases lying between them. CDR3 length equals 15 residues. CDR3 residues: CASSRTRVSYNEQFF. The CDR3 DNA sequence: TGTGCCAGCAGTCGAACCAGGGTCTCCTACAATGAGCAGTTCTTC.

In its sample, this clonotype was seen a few times. The V call is TRBV5-1, the J call TRBJ1-5; 9 nucleotides match TRBD1. The germline CDR1 and CDR2 sequences are SGHRS and YFSETQ. The length of the CDR3 is 15 residues. With V trimmed by 7 bases and J by 10 bases, 15 bases remained unmatched. CDR3 coding DNA: TGCGCCAGCTTTCTCCCCGGGACAGGGAATAATCCCCAGCATTTT. Translated: CASFLPGTGNNPQHF.

The rearrangement joins TRBV10-3 to TRBJ2-7; TRBD1 is a possible D gene (5 bases). V was shortened by 4 bases and J by 2 bases, with 9 bases between the two germline ends. Germline CDR1 ENHRY, CDR2 SYGVKD. CDR3 length equals 13 residues. This CDR3 is CAISGTQAYEQYF. Here the CDR3 DNA reads TGTGCCATCAGTGGGACACAAGCCTACGAGCAGTACTTC.

This clonotype came up a few times. V and J are TRBV12-3 or TRBV12-4 and TRBJ2-2; TRBD2 agrees at 7 bases. The CDR3 is 16 amino acids. The ends lost 2 bases at V and 1 base at J; junction bases unmatched: 4. The DNA of the CDR3 is TGTGCCAGCAGTTTACGTGGGGAGGGGAACACCGGGGAGCTGTTTTTT. It specifies CASSLRGEGNTGELFF.

J is TRBJ2-7 and V is TRBV5-1; possibly TRBD2 for D (5 bases). The germline gives CDR1 SGHRS, CDR2 YFSETQ. V lost 0 bases to trimming and J lost 0 bases, with 10 bases between them. The CDR3 is 15 amino acids. The CDR3 DNA reads as TGCGCCAGCAGCTTGGAGCGGCCTGACTCCTACGAGCAGTACTTC. This encodes CASSLERPDSYEQYF.

The V gene is TRBV10-2, the J gene TRBJ2-5; the match to TRBD2 covers 13 bases. With V trimmed by 1 base and J by 5 bases, 10 bases remained unmatched. Per the germline V gene, CDR1 is WSHSY and CDR2 is SAAADI. The CDR3 is 18 residues long. CDR3 sequence: CASSELIRTSGSRETQYF. The CDR3 DNA reads as TGCGCCAGCAGTGAGTTGATACGGACTAGCGGGAGTCGGGAGACCCAGTACTTC.

This clonotype was detected a few times. This sequence joins TRBV15 and TRBJ2-1; no definite D call. V dropped 1 base and J dropped 7 bases, with 11 bases sitting between them. The CDR3 runs to 14 residues. The germline gives CDR1 LNHNV, CDR2 YYDKDF (reference sequence). The CDR3 loop is CATSRVPGQNEQFF. DNA of the CDR3: TGTGCCACCAGCAGAGTCCCAGGTCAGAATGAGCAGTTCTTC.

This chain joins TRBV5-1 and TRBJ2-5; 9 bases line up with TRBD1. The CDR3 is 12 residues long. Unmatched junction bases numbered 4, after V lost 6 bases and J lost 7 bases. Looked up from germline, CDR1 is SGHRS and CDR2 is YFSETQ. The CDR3 sequence: CASTGTGPTQYF. For the CDR3, the DNA is TGCGCCAGCACCGGGACAGGGCCGACCCAGTACTTC.

The V and J genes are TRBV20-1 and TRBJ2-1, with 7 bases aligning to TRBD1. Germline CDR1 reads DFQATT; CDR2 reads SNEGSKA (reference sequence). The CDR3 is 16 residues long. V lost 1 base to trimming and J lost 2 bases; unmatched junction nucleotides: 8. The CDR3 loop reads CSARGWGQRPYNEQFF. The CDR3 DNA sequence: TGCAGTGCTAGAGGATGGGGACAGAGACCCTACAATGAGCAGTTCTTC.

This clonotype came up a few times. V and J are TRBV4-2 and TRBJ2-2, with TRBD1 identical over 8 bases. CDR3 length equals 15 residues. Per the germline V gene, CDR1 is LGHNA and CDR2 is YNFKEQ. J was trimmed by 6 bases and V by 0 bases; bases with no gene match: 3. The CDR3 reads CASSQEQGVAGELFF. CDR3 DNA sequence: TGTGCCAGCAGCCAAGAACAGGGGGTTGCCGGGGAGCTGTTTTTT.

This clonotype was picked up a small number of times. This rearrangement joins TRBV9 to TRBJ2-3; no definite D call. The CDR3 extends over 14 amino acids. Trimming removed 2 bases at V and 4 bases at J, with 11 bases between. The germline V gene encodes CDR1 SGDLS and CDR2 YYNGEE. CDR3 sequence reads: CASSVGGNADTQYF. The CDR3 coding sequence is TGTGCCAGCAGCGTGGGTGGTAACGCAGATACGCAGTATTTT.

In its sample, this clonotype was seen a few times. The V call is TRBV11-2, the J call TRBJ1-2; D might be TRBD1 (5 bases). Trimming left V 0 bases short and J 0 bases short, with 11 bases between. The CDR3 has 16 amino acids. Germline assignment: CDR1 SGHAT and CDR2 FQNNGV. The CDR3 DNA sequence: TGTGCCAGCAGCTTAGACGAGGGGTTAGCTAACTATGGCTACACCTTC. Its protein product is CASSLDEGLANYGYTF.

The chain links TRBV7-8 to TRBJ2-5, with D possibly called TRBD1 or TRBD2 (5 bases each). This CDR3 comprises 14 residues. CDR1 is SGHVS, CDR2 FQNEAQ, per germline. V lost 5 bases to trimming and J lost 0 bases, with 10 bases between them. CDR3 coding DNA: TGTGCCAGCAGCCAAGAGGGGTACCAAGAGACCCAGTACTTC. As protein: CASSQEGYQETQYF.

The chain couples TRBV10-1 to TRBJ2-5, with a tentative D call TRBD1 (7 bases). The CDR3 totals 16 residues. CDR1 WNHNN and CDR2 SYGVQD come from the germline V gene (reference sequence). V lost 0 bases, J lost 3 bases, and 14 bases lay in between. In DNA form, the CDR3 reads TGCGCCAGCAGTGAGTCCCTAGGAGGGGGCGAAGAGACCCAGTACTTC. This sequence encodes CASSESLGGGEETQYF.

This clonotype showed up just a few times. V gene TRBV3-1 combines with J gene TRBJ2-5; 13 bases agree with TRBD2. After removal of 2 bases from V and 1 base from J, the junction contained 7 bases not matched to a gene. The germline V gene encodes CDR1 LGHDT and CDR2 YNNKEL (reference sequence). This CDR3 region has 18 residues. Here the CDR3 DNA reads TGTGCCAGCAGCCAACTCCGGACTAGCGGGAGTTCCCAAGAGACCCAGTACTTC. Amino acids: CASSQLRTSGSSQETQYF.

This chain connects TRBV28 to TRBJ1-5; 10 nucleotides align to TRBD1. CDR1 is MDHEN and CDR2 is SYDVKM in the germline V gene. Unmatched junction bases numbered 20, after V lost 10 bases and J lost 2 bases. The CDR3 covers 19 residues. The chain's CDR3 is CATHQSRDRGFQGNQPQHF. CDR3 bases: TGTGCCACCCACCAGTCCCGGGACAGGGGCTTTCAGGGCAATCAGCCCCAGCATTTT.

This rearrangement joins TRBV4-1 to TRBJ2-7, with TRBD2 matching over 14 bases. V was clipped by 4 bases and J by 8 bases; unmatched bases: 10. CDR1 and CDR2 from the germline V gene are MGHRA and YSYEKL. This CDR3 has 16 residues. The CDR3 nucleotides are TGCGCCAGCAGCCCCGGACTAGCGGGAGGAATCCCCCAGCAGTACTTC. Translating gives CASSPGLAGGIPQQYF.

This clonotype was observed a handful of times. V and J are TRBV12-3 or TRBV12-4 and TRBJ1-3; weak D call: TRBD1 (5 bases). The CDR3 spans 13 residues. V lost 5 bases, J lost 4 bases, and 9 bases lay in between. DNA for the CDR3: TGTGCCAGCAGTCCCTGGGGGGGAAACACCATATATTTT. Translating it yields CASSPWGGNTIYF.

This clonotype showed up just a few times. The J gene is TRBJ2-3, the V gene TRBV2; D gene ambiguous. Germline V gene sequence: CDR1 SNHLY, CDR2 FYNNEI. CDR3 length equals 15 residues. Trimming removed 1 base at V and 0 bases at J, with 8 bases between. The CDR3 region has the DNA TGTGCCAGCAGTGAAGACTTTGCTAGCACAGATACGCAGTATTTT. This gives the protein CASSEDFASTDTQYF. Based on the CDR3 plus reference TRBV2 and TRBJ2-3, the full variable domain is EPEVTQTPSHQVTQMGQEVILRCVPISNHLYFYWYRQILGQKVEFLVSFYNNEISEKSEIFDDQFSVERPDGSNFTLKIRSTKLEDSAMYFCASSEDFASTDTQYFGPGTRLTVL.

This chain connects TRBV19 to TRBJ2-5; TRBD1 aligns across 7 bases. Germline CDR1 LNHDA, CDR2 SQIVND (reference sequence). The V segment lost 1 base and the J segment 0 bases; nucleotides outside the gene matches: 14. The CDR3 is 19 amino acids. CDR3 coding DNA: TGTGCCAGTAGTATAGCCCGGACAGGACCCTCGCGCAACCAAGAGACCCAGTACTTC. Its protein is CASSIARTGPSRNQETQYF.